These T cell receptor beta chains were read from a single sample in a study of post-analysis software for immune sequencing data. MiXCR, applied by TCRdb to the PCR reads, yields one record per CDR3 protein. The repertoire holds roughly 700,000 distinct CDR3 sequences, with 25% to 30% as singletons. The sample consisted of blood. The source is a girl between 5 and 17 years old with multiple sclerosis. Each CDR3 is given with its conserved first and last residue. The order of the fields is V gene, J gene, D gene, CDR3 length, CDR3 protein. D genes are given only for firm matches.

>TRBV11-1|TRBJ2-1|NA|12
CASSFQLGEQFF
>TRBV6-2/TRBV6-3|TRBJ2-5|TRBD2|17
CASRVRLADVPGEEQYF
>TRBV20-1|TRBJ2-4|NA|15
CSASGGRRWEDIQYF
>TRBV20-1|TRBJ1-1|TRBD1|13
CSARTGSNTEAFF
>TRBV7-2|TRBJ2-4|NA|13
CASSLTGFDIQYF
>TRBV4-1|TRBJ2-7|NA|14
CASSQDPTEGEQYF
>TRBV7-8|TRBJ1-1|NA|14
CASSLASGAAEAFF
>TRBV5-1|TRBJ1-1|NA|13
CASSSSGETEAFF
>TRBV6-1|TRBJ2-7|TRBD1|15
CASSETGTGGFEQYF
>TRBV7-2|TRBJ2-1|TRBD1|12
CASSGQANEQFF
>TRBV28|TRBJ2-3|NA|13
CASRAGRSLGQYF
>TRBV4-2|TRBJ1-1|NA|12
CASSQDRLKAFF
>TRBV29-1|TRBJ2-7|NA|14
CSVDSQGTVHEQYF
>TRBV5-1|TRBJ2-7|NA|14
CASSLDSPHYEQYF
>TRBV28|TRBJ2-3|NA|13
CASSLISTDTQYF
>TRBV7-9|TRBJ2-3|TRBD2|15
CASSRSGGLGDTQYF
>TRBV4-1|TRBJ1-2|NA|14
CASSQFLGSYGYTF
>TRBV29-1|TRBJ2-7|NA|16
CSVEGGRDTSTYEQYF
>TRBV12-3/TRBV12-4|TRBJ1-2|TRBD1|14
CASRPTGGEYGYTF
>TRBV20-1|TRBJ2-1|TRBD2|16
CSASGTSGLPGDEQFF